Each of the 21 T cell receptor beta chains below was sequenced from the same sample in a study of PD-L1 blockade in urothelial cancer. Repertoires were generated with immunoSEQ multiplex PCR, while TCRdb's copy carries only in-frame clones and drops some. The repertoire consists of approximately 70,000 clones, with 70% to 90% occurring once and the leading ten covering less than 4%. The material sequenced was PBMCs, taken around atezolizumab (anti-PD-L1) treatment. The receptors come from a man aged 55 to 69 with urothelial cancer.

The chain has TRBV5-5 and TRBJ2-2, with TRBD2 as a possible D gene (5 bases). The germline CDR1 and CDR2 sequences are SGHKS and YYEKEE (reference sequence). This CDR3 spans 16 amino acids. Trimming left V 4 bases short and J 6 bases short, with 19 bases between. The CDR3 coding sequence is TGTGCCAGCAGCCCGGAGGTGGAGCCGCGACCCGGGGAGCTGTTTTTT. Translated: CASSPEVEPRPGELFF.

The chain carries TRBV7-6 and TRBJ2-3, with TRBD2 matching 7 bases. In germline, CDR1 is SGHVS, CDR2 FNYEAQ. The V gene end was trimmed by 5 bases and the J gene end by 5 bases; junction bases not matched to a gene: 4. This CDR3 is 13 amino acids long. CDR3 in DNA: TGTGCCAGCAGCGGGGGGGATAAAGATACGCAGTATTTT. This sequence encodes CASSGGDKDTQYF. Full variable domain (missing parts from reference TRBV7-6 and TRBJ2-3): GAGVSQSPRYKVTKRGQDVALRCDPISGHVSLYWYRQALGQGPEFLTYFNYEAQQDKSGLPNDRFSAERPEGSISTLTIQRTEQRDSAMYRCASSGGDKDTQYFGPGTRLTVL.

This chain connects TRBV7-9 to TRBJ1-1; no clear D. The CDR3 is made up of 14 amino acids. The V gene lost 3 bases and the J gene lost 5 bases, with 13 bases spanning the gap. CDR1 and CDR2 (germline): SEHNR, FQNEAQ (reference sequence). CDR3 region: CASSLLVGRTEAFF. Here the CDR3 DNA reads TGTGCCAGCAGCTTGCTGGTGGGCCGGACTGAAGCTTTCTTT. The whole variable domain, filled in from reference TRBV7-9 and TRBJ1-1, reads DTGVSQNPRHKITKRGQNVTFRCDPISEHNRLYWYRQTLGQGPEFLTYFQNEAQLEKSRLLSDRFSAERPKGSFSTLEIQRTEQGDSAMYLCASSLLVGRTEAFFGQGTRLTVV.

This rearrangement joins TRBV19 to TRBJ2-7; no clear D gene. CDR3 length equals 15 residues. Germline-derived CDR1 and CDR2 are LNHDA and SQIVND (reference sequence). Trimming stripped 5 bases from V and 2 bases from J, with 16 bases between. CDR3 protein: CASSVQKTPTYEQYF. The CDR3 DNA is TGTGCCAGTAGTGTACAGAAAACTCCAACCTACGAGCAGTACTTC.

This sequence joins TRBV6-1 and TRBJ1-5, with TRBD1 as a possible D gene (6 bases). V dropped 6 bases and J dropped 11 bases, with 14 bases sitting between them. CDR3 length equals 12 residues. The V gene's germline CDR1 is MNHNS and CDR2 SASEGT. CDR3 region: CASSALGQTQHF. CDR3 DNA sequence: TGTGCCAGCAGCGCTTTAGGACAGACCCAGCATTTT.

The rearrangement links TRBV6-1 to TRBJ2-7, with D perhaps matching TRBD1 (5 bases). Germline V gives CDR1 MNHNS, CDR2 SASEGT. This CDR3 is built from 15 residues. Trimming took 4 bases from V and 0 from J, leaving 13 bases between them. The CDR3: CASSGGQTLSYEQYF. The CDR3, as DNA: TGTGCCAGCAGTGGCGGACAAACACTCTCCTACGAGCAGTACTTC.

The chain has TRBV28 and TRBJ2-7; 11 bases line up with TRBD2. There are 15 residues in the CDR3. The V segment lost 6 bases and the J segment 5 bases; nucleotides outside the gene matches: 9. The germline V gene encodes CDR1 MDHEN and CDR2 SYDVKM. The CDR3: CASSPSGRTPDEQYF. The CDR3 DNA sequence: TGTGCCAGCAGCCCTAGCGGGAGGACCCCTGACGAGCAGTACTTC.

CDR3 loop: CASSKNPDRVGTGELFF. DNA for the CDR3: TGTGCCAGCAGCAAAAACCCCGACAGGGTCGGCACCGGGGAGCTGTTTTTT. The chain combines TRBV7-3 with TRBJ2-2; 7 nucleotides align to TRBD1. The junction had 13 bases not matched to a gene; V was cut back by 5 bases and J by 4 bases. Germline V gives CDR1 SGHTA, CDR2 FQGTGA. The CDR3 totals 17 residues.

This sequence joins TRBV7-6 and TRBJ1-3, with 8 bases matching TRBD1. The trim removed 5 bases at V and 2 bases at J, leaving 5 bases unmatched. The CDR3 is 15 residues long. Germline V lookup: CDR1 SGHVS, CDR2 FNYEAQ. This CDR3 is CASSGATGAGNTIYF. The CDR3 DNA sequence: TGTGCCAGCAGCGGAGCGACAGGGGCTGGAAACACCATATATTTT.

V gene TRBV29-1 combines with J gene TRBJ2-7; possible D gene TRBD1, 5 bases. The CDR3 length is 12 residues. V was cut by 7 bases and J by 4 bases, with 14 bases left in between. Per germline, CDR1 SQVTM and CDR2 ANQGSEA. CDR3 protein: CSARTGAYEQYF. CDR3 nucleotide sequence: TGCAGCGCTCGAACAGGAGCTTACGAGCAGTACTTC.

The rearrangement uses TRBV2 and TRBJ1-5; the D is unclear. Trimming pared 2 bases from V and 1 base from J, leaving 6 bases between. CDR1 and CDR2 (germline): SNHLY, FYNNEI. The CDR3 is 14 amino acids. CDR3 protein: CASSERGSNQPQHF. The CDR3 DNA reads TGTGCCAGCAGTGAACGAGGGAGCAATCAGCCCCAGCATTTT.

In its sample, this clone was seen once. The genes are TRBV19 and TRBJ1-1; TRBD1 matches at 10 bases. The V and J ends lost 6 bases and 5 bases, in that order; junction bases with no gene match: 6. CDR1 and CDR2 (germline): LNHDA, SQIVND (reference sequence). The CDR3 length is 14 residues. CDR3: CASSDRGRMTEAFF. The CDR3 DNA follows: TGTGCCAGTAGCGACAGGGGGCGTATGACTGAAGCTTTCTTT.

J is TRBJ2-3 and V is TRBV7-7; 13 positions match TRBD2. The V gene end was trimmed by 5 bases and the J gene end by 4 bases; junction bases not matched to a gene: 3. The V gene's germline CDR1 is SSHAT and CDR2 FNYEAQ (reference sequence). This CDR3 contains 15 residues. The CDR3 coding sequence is TGTGCCAGCAGCACTAGCGGGGGGGCCGCAGATACGCAGTATTTT. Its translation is CASSTSGGAADTQYF.

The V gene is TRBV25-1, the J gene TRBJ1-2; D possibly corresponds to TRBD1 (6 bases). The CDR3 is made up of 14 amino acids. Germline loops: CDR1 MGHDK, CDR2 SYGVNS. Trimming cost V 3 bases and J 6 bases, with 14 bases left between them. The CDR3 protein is CASSELSRGDGYTF. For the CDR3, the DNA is TGTGCCAGCAGTGAGTTAAGCAGGGGAGATGGCTACACCTTC.

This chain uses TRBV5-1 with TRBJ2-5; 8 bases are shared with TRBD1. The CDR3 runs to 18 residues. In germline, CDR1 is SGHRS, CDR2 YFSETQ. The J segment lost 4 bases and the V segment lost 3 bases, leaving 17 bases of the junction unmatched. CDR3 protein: CASSSLLPDRGDGETQYF. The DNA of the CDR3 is TGCGCCAGCAGCTCTTTACTGCCCGACAGGGGAGATGGAGAGACCCAGTACTTC. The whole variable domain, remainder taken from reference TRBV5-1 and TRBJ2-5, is KAGVTQTPRYLIKTRGQQVTLSCSPISGHRSVSWYQQTPGQGLQFLFEYFSETQRNKGNFPGRFSGRQFSNSRSEMNVSTLELGDSALYLCASSSLLPDRGDGETQYFGPGTRLLVL.

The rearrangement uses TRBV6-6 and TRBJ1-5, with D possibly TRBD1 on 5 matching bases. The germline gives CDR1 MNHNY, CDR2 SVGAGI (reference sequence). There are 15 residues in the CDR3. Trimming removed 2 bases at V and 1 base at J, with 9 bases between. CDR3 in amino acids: CASSYGGTSNQPQHF. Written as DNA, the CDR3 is TGTGCCAGCAGTTACGGGGGGACGAGCAATCAGCCCCAGCATTTT.

The CDR3 spells CSVVLDSNIQYF. CDR3 coding DNA: TGCAGCGTTGTATTGGACTCTAACATTCAGTACTTC. This rearrangement joins TRBV29-1 to TRBJ2-4; TRBD2 is a possible D gene (5 bases). Germline loops: CDR1 SQVTM, CDR2 ANQGSEA. V was clipped by 4 bases and J by 7 bases, with 11 bases between them. The length of the CDR3 is 12 residues.

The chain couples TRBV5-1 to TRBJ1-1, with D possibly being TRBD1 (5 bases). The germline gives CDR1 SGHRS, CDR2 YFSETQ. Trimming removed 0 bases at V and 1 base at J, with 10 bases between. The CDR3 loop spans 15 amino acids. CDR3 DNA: TGCGCCAGCAGCTTGGGCCCAACAGGGAACACTGAAGCTTTCTTT. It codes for CASSLGPTGNTEAFF.

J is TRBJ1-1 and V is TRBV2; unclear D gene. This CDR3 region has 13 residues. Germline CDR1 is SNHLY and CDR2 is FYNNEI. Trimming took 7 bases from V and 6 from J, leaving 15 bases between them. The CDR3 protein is CASMRGSGAEAFF. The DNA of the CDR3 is TGTGCCAGCATGAGAGGGTCCGGGGCTGAAGCTTTCTTT.

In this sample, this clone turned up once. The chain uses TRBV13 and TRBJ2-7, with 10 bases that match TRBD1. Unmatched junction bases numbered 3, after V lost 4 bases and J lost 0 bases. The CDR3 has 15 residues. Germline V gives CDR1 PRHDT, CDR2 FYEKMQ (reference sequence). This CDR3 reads CASSSGQGGSYEQYF. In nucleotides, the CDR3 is TGTGCCAGCAGCTCCGGACAGGGGGGCTCCTACGAGCAGTACTTC.

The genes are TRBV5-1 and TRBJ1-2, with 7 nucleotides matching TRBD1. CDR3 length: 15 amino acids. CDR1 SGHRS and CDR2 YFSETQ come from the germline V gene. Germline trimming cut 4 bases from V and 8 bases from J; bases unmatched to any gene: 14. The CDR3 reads CASSGAIQGVGGYTF. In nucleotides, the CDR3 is TGCGCCAGCAGCGGCGCAATTCAGGGGGTCGGCGGCTACACCTTC. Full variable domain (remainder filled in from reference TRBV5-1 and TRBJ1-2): KAGVTQTPRYLIKTRGQQVTLSCSPISGHRSVSWYQQTPGQGLQFLFEYFSETQRNKGNFPGRFSGRQFSNSRSEMNVSTLELGDSALYLCASSGAIQGVGGYTFGSGTRLTVV.